The 5 T cell receptor beta chains below were found in one sample sequenced in a study of cytomegalovirus exposure and HLA in healthy donors. 13 Jbeta primers and 60 Vbeta primers were used for the PCR. Clones were read by immunoSEQ multiplex PCR, and TCRdb kept only the in-frame ones, dropping some. The sample includes around 190,000 clones, around 80% of them seen just once. Input material: PBMCs. The source is a woman aged 25 to 39 in good health and CMV-seropositive.

This chain joins TRBV27 and TRBJ2-2; TRBD1 matches at 8 bases. The trim removed 4 bases at V and 1 base at J, leaving 2 bases unmatched. Germline V CDR1 and CDR2: MNHEY, SMNVEV (reference sequence). The CDR3 runs to 15 residues. DNA of the CDR3: TGTGCCAGCAGTTCGGACAGGGAGAACACCGGGGAGCTGTTTTTT. Residues: CASSSDRENTGELFF.

The genes are TRBV7-9 and TRBJ1-1, with D uncertain. The CDR3 totals 11 residues. From germline, CDR1 is SEHNR and CDR2 FQNEAQ (reference sequence). V lost 8 bases, J lost 7 bases, and 11 bases lay in between. CDR3 region: CASVQAGEAFF. The CDR3 bases are TGTGCCAGCGTCCAAGCTGGTGAAGCTTTCTTT. Full variable domain (remainder filled in from reference TRBV7-9 and TRBJ1-1): DTGVSQNPRHKITKRGQNVTFRCDPISEHNRLYWYRQTLGQGPEFLTYFQNEAQLEKSRLLSDRFSAERPKGSFSTLEIQRTEQGDSAMYLCASVQAGEAFFGQGTRLTVV.

The rearrangement uses TRBV2 and TRBJ2-1; 9 nucleotides agree with TRBD2. The CDR3 is 15 residues long. Germline-derived CDR1 and CDR2 are SNHLY and FYNNEI. Unmatched junction bases numbered 6, after V lost 2 bases and J lost 7 bases. The CDR3 nucleotides read TGTGCCAGCAGTGAAATGGGGCTAGCGGGAAATGAGCAGTTCTTC. Residues: CASSEMGLAGNEQFF.

The chain employs TRBV28 and TRBJ1-1, with 7 bases lining up with TRBD1. Per the germline V gene, CDR1 is MDHEN and CDR2 is SYDVKM. This CDR3 has 14 residues. V gave up 6 bases and J gave up 10 bases; unmatched junction bases: 14. This CDR3 reads CASRPDPLTGRAFF. CDR3 bases: TGTGCCAGCAGACCGGATCCCCTGACAGGGAGAGCTTTCTTT.

This clone was counted only a few times. This sequence joins TRBV6-5 and TRBJ2-7, with 10 bases lining up with TRBD2. Unmatched junction bases numbered 2, after V lost 6 bases and J lost 6 bases. Germline-derived CDR1 and CDR2 are MNHEY and SVGAGI. The CDR3 has 12 residues. The CDR3 protein is CASRRLAGEQYF. CDR3 nucleotide sequence: TGTGCCAGCAGAAGACTAGCGGGCGAGCAGTACTTC.